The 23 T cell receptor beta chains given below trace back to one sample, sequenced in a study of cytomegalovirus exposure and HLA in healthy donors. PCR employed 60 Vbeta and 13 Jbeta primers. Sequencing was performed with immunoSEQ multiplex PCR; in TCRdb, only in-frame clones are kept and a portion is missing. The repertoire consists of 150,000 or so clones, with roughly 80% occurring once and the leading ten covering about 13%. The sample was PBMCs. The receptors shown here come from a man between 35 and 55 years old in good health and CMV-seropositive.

CDR3 bases: TGTGCCAGCAGTTTGTTCGATTCACCCCTCCACTTT. Its protein product is CASSLFDSPLHF. This chain uses TRBV28 with TRBJ1-6; unclear D gene. The CDR3 is made up of 12 amino acids. Looked up from germline, CDR1 is MDHEN and CDR2 is SYDVKM. The V gene lost 3 bases and the J gene lost 8 bases, with 5 bases spanning the gap.

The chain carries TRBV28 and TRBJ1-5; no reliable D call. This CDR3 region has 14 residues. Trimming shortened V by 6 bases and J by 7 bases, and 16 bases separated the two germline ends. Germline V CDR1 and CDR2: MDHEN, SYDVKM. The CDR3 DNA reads TGTGCCAGCAGCCCCCCGGCTCGGGGACAGCCCCAGCATTTT. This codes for CASSPPARGQPQHF.

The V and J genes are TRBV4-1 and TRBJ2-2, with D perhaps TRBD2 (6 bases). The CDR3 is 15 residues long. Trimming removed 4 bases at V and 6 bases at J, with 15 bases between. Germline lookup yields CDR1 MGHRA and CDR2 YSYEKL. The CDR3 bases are TGCGCCAGCAGCCTCGGGACTTATAGTGCCGGGGAGCTGTTTTTT. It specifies CASSLGTYSAGELFF.

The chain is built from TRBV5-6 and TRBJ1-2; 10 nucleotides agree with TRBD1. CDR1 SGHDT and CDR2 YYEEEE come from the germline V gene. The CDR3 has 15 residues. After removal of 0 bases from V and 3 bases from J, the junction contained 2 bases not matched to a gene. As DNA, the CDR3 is TGTGCCAGCAGCTTGGGGGACAGGGGATACTATGGCTACACCTTC. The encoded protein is CASSLGDRGYYGYTF.

CDR3 in amino acids: CASTPTSEQFF. For the CDR3, the DNA is TGTGCCAGCACCCCTACTAGTGAGCAGTTCTTC. The V gene is TRBV2, the J gene TRBJ2-1; D may be TRBD2 (5 bases). V lost 7 bases and J 9 bases, leaving 10 bases between the germline ends. Per the germline V gene, CDR1 is SNHLY and CDR2 is FYNNEI. CDR3 length: 11 amino acids. Complete variable domain (other parts from reference TRBV2 and TRBJ2-1): EPEVTQTPSHQVTQMGQEVILRCVPISNHLYFYWYRQILGQKVEFLVSFYNNEISEKSEIFDDQFSVERPDGSNFTLKIRSTKLEDSAMYFCASTPTSEQFFGPGTRLTVL.

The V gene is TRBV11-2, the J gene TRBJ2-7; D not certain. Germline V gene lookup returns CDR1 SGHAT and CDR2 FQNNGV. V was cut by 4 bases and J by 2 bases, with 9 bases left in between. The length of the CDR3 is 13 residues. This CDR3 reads CASSSLLAYEQYF. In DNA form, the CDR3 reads TGTGCCAGCAGCTCATTATTAGCCTACGAGCAGTACTTC.

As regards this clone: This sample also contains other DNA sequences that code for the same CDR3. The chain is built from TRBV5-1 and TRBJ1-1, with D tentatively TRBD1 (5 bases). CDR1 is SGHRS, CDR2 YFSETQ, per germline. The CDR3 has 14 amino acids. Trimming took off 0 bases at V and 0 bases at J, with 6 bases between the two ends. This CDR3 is CASSLDRMNTEAFF. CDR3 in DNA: TGCGCCAGCAGCTTGGACAGGATGAACACTGAAGCTTTCTTT.

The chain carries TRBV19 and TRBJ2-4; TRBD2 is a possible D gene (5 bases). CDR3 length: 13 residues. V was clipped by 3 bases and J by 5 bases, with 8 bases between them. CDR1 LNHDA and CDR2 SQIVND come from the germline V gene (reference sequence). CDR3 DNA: TGTGCCAGTAGTATGACTAATCAAAACATTCAGTACTTC. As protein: CASSMTNQNIQYF.

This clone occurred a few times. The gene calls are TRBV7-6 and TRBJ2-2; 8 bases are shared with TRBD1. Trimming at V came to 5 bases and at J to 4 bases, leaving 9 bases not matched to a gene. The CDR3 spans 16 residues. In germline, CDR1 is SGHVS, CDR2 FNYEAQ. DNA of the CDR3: TGTGCCAGCAGCCCTAGGACAGGGATCACCACCGGGGAGCTGTTTTTT. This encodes CASSPRTGITTGELFF. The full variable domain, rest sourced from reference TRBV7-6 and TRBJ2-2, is GAGVSQSPRYKVTKRGQDVALRCDPISGHVSLYWYRQALGQGPEFLTYFNYEAQQDKSGLPNDRFSAERPEGSISTLTIQRTEQRDSAMYRCASSPRTGITTGELFFGEGSRLTVL.

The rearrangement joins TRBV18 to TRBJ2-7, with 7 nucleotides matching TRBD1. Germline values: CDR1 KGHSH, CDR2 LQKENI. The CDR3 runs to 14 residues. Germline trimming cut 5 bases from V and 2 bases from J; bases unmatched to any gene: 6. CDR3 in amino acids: CASSDRVNAYEQYF. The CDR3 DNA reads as TGTGCCAGCTCAGACAGGGTTAACGCCTACGAGCAGTACTTC.

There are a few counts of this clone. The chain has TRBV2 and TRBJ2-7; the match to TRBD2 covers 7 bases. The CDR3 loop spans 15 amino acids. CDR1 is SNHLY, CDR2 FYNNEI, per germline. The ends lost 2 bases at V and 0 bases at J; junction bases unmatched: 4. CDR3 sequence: CASSESGASSYEQYF. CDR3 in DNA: TGTGCCAGCAGTGAAAGCGGGGCCAGCTCCTACGAGCAGTACTTC.

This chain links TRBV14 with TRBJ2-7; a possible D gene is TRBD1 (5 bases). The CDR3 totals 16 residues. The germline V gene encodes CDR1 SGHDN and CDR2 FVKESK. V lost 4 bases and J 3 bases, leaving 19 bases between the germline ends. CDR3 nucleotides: TGTGCCAGCAGCCCGAAAGGGGTACACTCCTTCTACGAGCAGTACTTC. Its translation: CASSPKGVHSFYEQYF.

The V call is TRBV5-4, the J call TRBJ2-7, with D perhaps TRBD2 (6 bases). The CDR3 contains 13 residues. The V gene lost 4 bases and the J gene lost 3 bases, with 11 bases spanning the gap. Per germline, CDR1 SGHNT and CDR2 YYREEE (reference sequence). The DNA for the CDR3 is TGTGCCAGCAGCCCCGGGACTTACTACGAGCAGTACTTC. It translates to CASSPGTYYEQYF. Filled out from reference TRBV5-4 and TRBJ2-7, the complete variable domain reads ETGVTQSPTHLIKTRGQQVTLRCSSQSGHNTVSWYQQALGQGPQFIFQYYREEENGRGNFPPRFSGLQFPNYSSELNVNALELDDSALYLCASSPGTYYEQYFGPGTRLTVT.

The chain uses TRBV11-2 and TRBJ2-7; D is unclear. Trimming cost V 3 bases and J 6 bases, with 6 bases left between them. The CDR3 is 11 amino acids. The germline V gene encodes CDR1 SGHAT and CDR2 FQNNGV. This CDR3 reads CASSFSLEQYF. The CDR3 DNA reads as TGTGCCAGCAGCTTTTCCCTCGAGCAGTACTTC.

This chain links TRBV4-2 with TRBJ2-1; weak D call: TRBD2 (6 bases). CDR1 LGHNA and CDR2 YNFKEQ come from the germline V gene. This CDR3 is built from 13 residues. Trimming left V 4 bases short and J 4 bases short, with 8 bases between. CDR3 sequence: CASSPGLYNEQFF. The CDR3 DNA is TGTGCCAGCAGCCCGGGACTGTACAATGAGCAGTTCTTC.

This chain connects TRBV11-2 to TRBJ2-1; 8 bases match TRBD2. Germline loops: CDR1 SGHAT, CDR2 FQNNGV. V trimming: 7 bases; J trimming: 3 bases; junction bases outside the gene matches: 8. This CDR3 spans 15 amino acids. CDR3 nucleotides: TGTGCCAGCACCCACGGGACTAGGGTCTACAATGAGCAGTTCTTC. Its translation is CASTHGTRVYNEQFF.

CDR3 coding DNA: TGTGCCAGCAGCTGGGCTATACGATACGAGCAGTACTTC. It encodes CASSWAIRYEQYF. The chain employs TRBV11-1 and TRBJ2-7; D not certain. The germline V gene has CDR1 SGHAT and CDR2 FQDESV (reference sequence). This CDR3 comprises 13 residues. The V and J ends lost 4 bases and 4 bases respectively, with 11 bases between them.

The chain's CDR3 is CASSQDQTVNTEAFF. For the CDR3, the DNA is TGCGCCAGCAGCCAAGATCAGACTGTGAACACTGAAGCTTTCTTT. The chain recombines TRBV4-1 with TRBJ1-1; no clear D. This CDR3 comprises 15 residues. Germline V gene data show CDR1 as MGHRA and CDR2 as YSYEKL. Trimming took off 0 bases at V and 0 bases at J, with 8 bases between the two ends.

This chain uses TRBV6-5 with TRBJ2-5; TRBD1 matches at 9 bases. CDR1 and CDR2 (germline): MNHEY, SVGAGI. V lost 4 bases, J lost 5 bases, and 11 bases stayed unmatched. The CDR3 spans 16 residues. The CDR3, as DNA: TGTGCCAGCAGTTTCCCTCCGGGACAGGGTGGGGAGACCCAGTACTTC. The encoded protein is CASSFPPGQGGETQYF.

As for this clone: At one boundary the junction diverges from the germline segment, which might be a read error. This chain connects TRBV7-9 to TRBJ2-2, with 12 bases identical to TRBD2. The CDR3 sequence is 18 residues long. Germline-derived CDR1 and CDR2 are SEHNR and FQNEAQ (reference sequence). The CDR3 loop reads CSSSLNLRLAGVTGELFF. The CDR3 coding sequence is TGTTCCAGCAGCTTAAACTTAAGACTAGCGGGAGTCACCGGGGAGCTGTTTTTT.

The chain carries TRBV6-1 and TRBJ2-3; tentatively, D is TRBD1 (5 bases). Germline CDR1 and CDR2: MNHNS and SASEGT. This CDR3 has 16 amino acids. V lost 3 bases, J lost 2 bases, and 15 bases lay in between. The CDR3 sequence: CASSEIGHAPTDTQYF. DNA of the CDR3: TGTGCCAGCAGTGAGATAGGACATGCCCCCACAGATACGCAGTATTTT.

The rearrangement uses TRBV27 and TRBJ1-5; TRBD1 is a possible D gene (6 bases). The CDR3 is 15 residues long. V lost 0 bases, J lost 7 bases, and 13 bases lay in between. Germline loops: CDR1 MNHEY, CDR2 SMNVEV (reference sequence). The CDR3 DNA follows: TGTGCCAGCAGTTTATCCGGGGGGGCGCGGCAGCCCCAGCATTTT. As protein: CASSLSGGARQPQHF.

The CDR3 loop is CASSPAGLQPQHF. The DNA of the CDR3 is TGTGCCAGCAGCCCTGCGGGTCTTCAGCCCCAGCATTTT. V usage is TRBV5-5 and J usage is TRBJ1-5; D is unresolved. Trimming pared 4 bases from V and 6 bases from J, leaving 11 bases between. CDR1 is SGHKS, CDR2 YYEKEE, per germline (reference sequence). CDR3 length: 13 residues.